This entry lists 8 T cell receptor beta chains sequenced from one sample in a study of blood T cell repertoires in COVID-19. Using immunoSEQ multiplex PCR, the repertoire was profiled, and TCRdb retains in-frame clones only, with some absent. Here the sample spans 96,000 or so clones, around nine tenths being singletons. Sequencing used peripheral blood. These TCRs come from a woman aged 80 or older with acute or convalescent COVID-19.

This chain uses TRBV23-1 with TRBJ1-5; D unclear. TRBV23-1 is an open reading frame, and its role is uncertain. Trimming pared 2 bases from V and 1 base from J, leaving 12 bases between. The CDR3 is 16 amino acids. The CDR3 nucleotides are TGCGCCAGCAGTCAAATCCCAGGCCTGAGCAATCAGCCCCAGCATTTT. Its translation: CASSQIPGLSNQPQHF.

The chain employs TRBV18 and TRBJ1-2; D uncertain. CDR3 length equals 15 residues. V was clipped by 3 bases and J by 3 bases, with 14 bases between them. Germline V gene lookup returns CDR1 KGHSH and CDR2 LQKENI. DNA of the CDR3: TGTGCCAGCTCACCTCAACAAGGGAGGGACTATGGCTACACCTTC. Translated, it gives CASSPQQGRDYGYTF.

V and J are TRBV18 and TRBJ1-2; unclear D gene. Germline values: CDR1 KGHSH, CDR2 LQKENI. This CDR3 is built from 12 residues. The germline V and J ends were trimmed by 2 bases and 5 bases, with 6 bases remaining between them. The CDR3 sequence is CASSPEEYGYTF. CDR3 DNA: TGTGCCAGCTCACCAGAGGAATATGGCTACACCTTC.

This clone has only one observation. This chain connects TRBV7-2 to TRBJ2-7; 10 bases are shared with TRBD2. The germline V gene has CDR1 SGHTA and CDR2 FQGNSA. With V trimmed by 1 base and J by 2 bases, 8 bases remained unmatched. CDR3 size: 17 residues. CDR3 in amino acids: CASSLVSSGGAAYEQYF. The DNA of the CDR3 is TGTGCCAGCAGCTTAGTCTCGAGCGGGGGGGCCGCCTACGAGCAGTACTTC.

In regard to this clone: This sample also contains other DNA sequences that code for the same CDR3. CDR3 bases: TGCGCCAGCAGCTTACAGGGTTTCACTGAAGCTTTCTTT. The encoded protein is CASSLQGFTEAFF. This chain links TRBV5-1 with TRBJ1-1, with D possibly TRBD1 on 6 matching bases. There are 13 residues in the CDR3. Trimming removed 2 bases at V and 4 bases at J, with 9 bases between. CDR1 is SGHRS and CDR2 is YFSETQ in the germline V gene.

The rearrangement uses TRBV3-1 (or the pseudogene TRBV3-2) and TRBJ2-5; 10 positions agree with TRBD1. J was trimmed by 5 bases and V by 6 bases; bases with no gene match: 21. Germline V gives CDR1 LGHDT, CDR2 YNNKEL (reference sequence). The CDR3 is 19 residues long. The CDR3 DNA follows: TGTGCCAGCAGTCGAGCTTTCTCCGGGACAGGGGTAAGTAGGGAGACCCAGTACTTC. Translation: CASSRAFSGTGVSRETQYF.

This clone was recorded only once. This chain joins TRBV7-2 and TRBJ2-6; D is undetermined. The CDR3 is 16 amino acids. CDR1 and CDR2 (germline): SGHTA, FQGNSA. Trimming shortened V by 0 bases and J by 0 bases, and 6 bases separated the two germline ends. The CDR3 sequence: CASSLAGPSGANVLTF. The CDR3, as DNA: TGTGCCAGCAGCTTAGCCGGTCCCTCTGGGGCCAACGTCCTGACTTTC.

The chain carries TRBV25-1 and TRBJ1-5, with a tentative D call TRBD1 (5 bases). Germline CDR1 is MGHDK and CDR2 is SYGVNS. Trimming cost V 0 bases and J 10 bases, with 13 bases left between them. This CDR3 is 14 amino acids long. The CDR3 here is CASSEYIDSTPQHF. DNA for the CDR3: TGTGCCAGCAGTGAATATATTGACAGCACTCCCCAGCATTTT.